Shown below are 16 T cell receptor beta chains from a single sample sequenced in a study of shared clonotypes between healthy human individuals. Produced via immunoSEQ multiplex PCR; TCRdb's table is partial and in-frame only. The sample has about 2 million clones, roughly 94% seen once; the top ten hold roughly 1%. CD45RO-negative, CCR7-selected cells formed the naive CD8 fraction, which excluded terminally differentiated effector memory CD45RA+ cells. Sequencing was done on a sample of naive CD8+ T cells sorted from blood. The receptors shown here come from a man in his late teens or twenties in good health.

The rearrangement joins TRBV5-1 to TRBJ1-4, with unresolved D. The germline V gene encodes CDR1 SGHRS and CDR2 YFSETQ. Between the trimmed V and J ends, which lost 3 bases and 0 bases, there was a span of 9 bases. The length of the CDR3 is 15 residues. The CDR3 here is CASSSERATNEKLFF. For the CDR3, the DNA is TGCGCCAGCAGCTCTGAACGAGCAACTAATGAAAAACTGTTTTTT.

V gene TRBV23-1 combines with J gene TRBJ2-2, with TRBD1 matching over 9 bases. TRBV23-1 is assigned to the ORF class and has an uncertain function. The CDR3 extends over 15 amino acids. Germline trimming cut 2 bases from V and 7 bases from J; bases unmatched to any gene: 5. DNA for the CDR3: TGCGCCAGCAGTCAACCGGGACAGGGCTTCGGGGAGCTGTTTTTT. Translation: CASSQPGQGFGELFF.

The V and J genes are TRBV30 and TRBJ2-7; TRBD1 matches at 9 bases. V trimming: 2 bases; J trimming: 7 bases; junction bases outside the gene matches: 12. The germline gives CDR1 GTSNPN, CDR2 SVGIG (reference sequence). The CDR3 sequence is 15 residues long. The CDR3 DNA sequence: TGTGCCTGGAGTTCTAAAGCCGGGACAGGGACGGAGCAGTACTTC. Protein sequence: CAWSSKAGTGTEQYF. The whole variable domain, filled in from reference TRBV30 and TRBJ2-7, reads SQTIHQWPATLVQPVGSPLSLECTVEGTSNPNLYWYRQAAGRGLQLLFYSVGIGQISSEVPQNLSASRPQDRQFILSSKKLLLSDSGFYLCAWSSKAGTGTEQYFGPGTRLTVT.

The CDR3 region is CASSFSVGYEQYF. CDR3 bases: TGTGCCAGCAGCTTCTCCGTCGGCTACGAGCAGTACTTC. The genes are TRBV7-8 and TRBJ2-7; the D is unclear. Looked up from germline, CDR1 is SGHVS and CDR2 is FQNEAQ. V was pared by 3 bases and J by 3 bases, with 9 bases between. The CDR3 extends over 13 amino acids.

The chain is built from TRBV7-9 and TRBJ2-7; no clear D gene. The germline V gene has CDR1 SEHNR and CDR2 FQNEAQ (reference sequence). The ends were cut back, 11 bases at V and 0 bases at J, with 17 bases in the middle. This CDR3 has 14 residues. The CDR3 protein is CAASPTASSYEQYF. DNA for the CDR3: TGTGCCGCCTCTCCCACGGCGAGCTCCTACGAGCAGTACTTC.

The chain couples TRBV30 to TRBJ1-6, with no clear D. CDR1 is GTSNPN, CDR2 SVGIG, per germline (reference sequence). This CDR3 has 11 residues. V was cut by 1 base and J by 14 bases, with 9 bases left in between. CDR3 loop: CAWSAPTALHF. CDR3 bases: TGTGCCTGGAGTGCCCCAACGGCCCTCCACTTT. Together with reference TRBV30 and TRBJ1-6, the CDR3 gives the full variable domain: SQTIHQWPATLVQPVGSPLSLECTVEGTSNPNLYWYRQAAGRGLQLLFYSVGIGQISSEVPQNLSASRPQDRQFILSSKKLLLSDSGFYLCAWSAPTALHFGNGTRLTVT.

The V and J genes are TRBV5-1 and TRBJ2-3; 9 bases line up with TRBD2. The CDR3 is 19 amino acids. Germline-derived CDR1 and CDR2 are SGHRS and YFSETQ. Trimming at V came to 4 bases and at J to 2 bases, leaving 17 bases not matched to a gene. CDR3 in DNA: TGCGCCAGCAGCCCCCAATATCGGACTAGCGAGGCTCTCACAGATACGCAGTATTTT. Translation: CASSPQYRTSEALTDTQYF.

This clone was recorded once. This rearrangement joins TRBV9 to TRBJ1-1; possibly TRBD1 for D (6 bases). Trimming removed 4 bases at V and 3 bases at J, with 13 bases between. The CDR3 has 14 amino acids. Germline-derived CDR1 and CDR2 are SGDLS and YYNGEE. The CDR3 here is CASSTQGDDTEAFF. The DNA of the CDR3 is TGTGCCAGCAGCACACAGGGAGACGACACTGAAGCTTTCTTT.

A word on this clone: The sample contains more than one DNA sequence encoding this CDR3. The gene calls are TRBV6-1 and TRBJ2-7; no reliable D call. With 3 bases removed from V and 4 bases from J, the gap between germline ends came to 4 bases. CDR1 and CDR2 (germline): MNHNS, SASEGT. The CDR3 consists of 11 residues. The CDR3 sequence is CASSDDYEQYF. CDR3 nucleotides: TGTGCCAGCAGTGACGATTACGAGCAGTACTTC.

V and J are TRBV15 and TRBJ2-1; 10 positions match TRBD2. The CDR3 runs 18 residues. J lost 5 bases, V lost 2 bases, and 12 bases had no gene match. In germline, CDR1 is LNHNV, CDR2 YYDKDF (reference sequence). CDR3 amino acids: CATSRTRLAGAPHNEQFF. The CDR3 DNA is TGTGCCACCAGCAGAACTCGCCTAGCGGGGGCCCCCCACAATGAGCAGTTCTTC.

This sequence joins TRBV9 and TRBJ2-6, with D possibly being TRBD1 (6 bases). CDR1 and CDR2 (germline): SGDLS, YYNGEE. The CDR3 consists of 17 residues. Trimming took off 2 bases at V and 0 bases at J, with 12 bases between the two ends. The CDR3 spells CASSVGTKSSGANVLTF. CDR3 DNA sequence: TGTGCCAGCAGCGTTGGGACAAAAAGCTCTGGGGCCAACGTCCTGACTTTC.

The CDR3 DNA reads as TGTGCCAGCAGCCTCGGTTCGGACTCGGGCTACGAGCAGTACTTC. Its protein product is CASSLGSDSGYEQYF. The chain uses TRBV7-9 and TRBJ2-7; possibly TRBD2 for D (5 bases). CDR3 size: 15 residues. CDR1 SEHNR and CDR2 FQNEAQ come from the germline V gene (reference sequence). Trimming took off 5 bases at V and 3 bases at J, with 17 bases between the two ends.

As concerns this clone: Distinct nucleotide sequences in the sample also encode this CDR3. V and J are TRBV6-5 and TRBJ2-3; D is undetermined. This CDR3 has 15 residues. Germline CDR1 and CDR2: MNHEY and SVGAGI. V dropped 0 bases and J dropped 0 bases, with 7 bases sitting between them. The DNA of the CDR3 is TGTGCCAGCAGTTACTCCGTATCAAGCACAGATACGCAGTATTTT. Protein product: CASSYSVSSTDTQYF.

As regards this clone: The same CDR3 arises from other DNA sequences in this sample as well. Written as DNA, the CDR3 is TGCGCCAGCAGCCATCGACAGGGGGGATACGAGCAGTACTTC. As protein: CASSHRQGGYEQYF. The chain has TRBV4-1 and TRBJ2-7; TRBD1 matches at 9 bases. The CDR3 consists of 14 residues. CDR1 is MGHRA and CDR2 is YSYEKL in the germline V gene. Trimming at V came to 3 bases and at J to 4 bases, leaving 4 bases not matched to a gene.

This chain uses TRBV5-6 with TRBJ1-1; D is ambiguous. The length of the CDR3 is 12 residues. CDR1 is SGHDT and CDR2 is YYEEEE in the germline V gene. Trimming pared 1 base from V and 7 bases from J, leaving 8 bases between. The CDR3 sequence is CASSLITSEAFF. The CDR3 DNA reads TGTGCCAGCAGCTTGATCACAAGTGAAGCTTTCTTT. Filled out from reference TRBV5-6 and TRBJ1-1, the complete variable domain reads DAGVTQSPTHLIKTRGQQVTLRCSPKSGHDTVSWYQQALGQGPQFIFQYYEEEERQRGNFPDRFSGHQFPNYSSELNVNALLLGDSALYLCASSLITSEAFFGQGTRLTVV.

The chain uses TRBV7-6 and TRBJ2-2; 13 positions match TRBD2. The CDR3 runs 18 residues. J lost 3 bases, V lost 5 bases, and 9 bases had no gene match. Germline V gene lookup returns CDR1 SGHVS and CDR2 FNYEAQ. This CDR3 reads CASSEWTSGRGYTGELFF. The CDR3 DNA sequence: TGTGCCAGCAGCGAGTGGACTAGCGGGAGAGGGTACACCGGGGAGCTGTTTTTT.